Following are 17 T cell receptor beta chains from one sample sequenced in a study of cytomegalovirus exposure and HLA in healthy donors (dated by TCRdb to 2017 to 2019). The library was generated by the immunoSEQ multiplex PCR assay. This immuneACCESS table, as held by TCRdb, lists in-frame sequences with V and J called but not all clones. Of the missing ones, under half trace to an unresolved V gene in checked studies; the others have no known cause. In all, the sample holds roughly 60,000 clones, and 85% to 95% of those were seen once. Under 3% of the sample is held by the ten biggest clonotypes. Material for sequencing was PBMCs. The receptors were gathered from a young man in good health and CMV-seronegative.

CDR3 DNA: TGTGCCAGCAGTTTCCCTAGTGTCGCCAAAAACATTCAGTACTTC. It is translated as CASSFPSVAKNIQYF. The rearrangement joins TRBV28 to TRBJ2-4; D not certain. CDR3 length equals 15 residues. V was shortened by 3 bases and J by 1 base, with 10 bases between the two germline ends. Germline V gene data show CDR1 as MDHEN and CDR2 as SYDVKM.

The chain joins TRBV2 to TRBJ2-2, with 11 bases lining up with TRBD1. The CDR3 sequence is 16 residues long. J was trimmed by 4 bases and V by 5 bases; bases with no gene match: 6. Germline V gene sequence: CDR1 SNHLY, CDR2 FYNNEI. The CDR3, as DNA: TGTGCCAGCAGTCAGGACAGGGGGCCTAGCACCGGGGAGCTGTTTTTT. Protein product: CASSQDRGPSTGELFF.

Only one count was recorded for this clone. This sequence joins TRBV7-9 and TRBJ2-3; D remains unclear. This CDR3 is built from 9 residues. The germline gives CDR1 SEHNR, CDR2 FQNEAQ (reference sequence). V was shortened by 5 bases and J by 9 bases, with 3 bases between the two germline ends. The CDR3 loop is CASSPTQYF. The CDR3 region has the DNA TGTGCCAGCAGCCCAACGCAGTATTTT.

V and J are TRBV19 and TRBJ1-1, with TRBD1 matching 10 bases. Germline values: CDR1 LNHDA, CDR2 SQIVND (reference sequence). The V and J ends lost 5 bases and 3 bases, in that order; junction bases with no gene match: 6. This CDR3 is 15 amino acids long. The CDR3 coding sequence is TGTGCCAGTAGTTCTCAAGGACAGGGGGACACTGAAGCTTTCTTT. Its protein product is CASSSQGQGDTEAFF.

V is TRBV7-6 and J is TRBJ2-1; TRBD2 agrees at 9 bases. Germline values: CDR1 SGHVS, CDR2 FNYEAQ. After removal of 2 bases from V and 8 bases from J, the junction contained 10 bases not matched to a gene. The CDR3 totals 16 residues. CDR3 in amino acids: CASSLIAGEHSDEQFF. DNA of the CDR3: TGTGCCAGCAGCTTAATAGCGGGAGAACATTCCGATGAGCAGTTCTTC.

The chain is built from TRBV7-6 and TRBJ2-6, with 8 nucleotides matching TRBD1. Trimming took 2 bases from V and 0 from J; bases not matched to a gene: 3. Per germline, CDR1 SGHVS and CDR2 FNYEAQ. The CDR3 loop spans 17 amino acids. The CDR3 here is CASSLRDRFSGANVLTF. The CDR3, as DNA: TGTGCCAGCAGCTTAAGGGACAGGTTCTCTGGGGCCAACGTCCTGACTTTC. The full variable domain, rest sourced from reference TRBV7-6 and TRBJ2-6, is GAGVSQSPRYKVTKRGQDVALRCDPISGHVSLYWYRQALGQGPEFLTYFNYEAQQDKSGLPNDRFSAERPEGSISTLTIQRTEQRDSAMYRCASSLRDRFSGANVLTFGAGSRLTVL.

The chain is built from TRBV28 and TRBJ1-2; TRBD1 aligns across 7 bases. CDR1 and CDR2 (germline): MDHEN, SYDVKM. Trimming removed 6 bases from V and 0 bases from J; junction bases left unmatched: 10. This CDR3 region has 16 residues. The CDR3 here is CASRPGRQGANYGYTF. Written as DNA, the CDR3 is TGTGCCAGCAGGCCCGGACGACAGGGAGCTAACTATGGCTACACCTTC.

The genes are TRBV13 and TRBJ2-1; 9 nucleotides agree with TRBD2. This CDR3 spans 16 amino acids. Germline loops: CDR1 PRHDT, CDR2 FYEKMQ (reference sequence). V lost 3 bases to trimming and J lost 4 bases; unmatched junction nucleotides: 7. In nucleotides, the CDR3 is TGTGCCAGCAGCTTCATAGCGGGAGCCGGATACAATGAGCAGTTCTTC. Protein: CASSFIAGAGYNEQFF.

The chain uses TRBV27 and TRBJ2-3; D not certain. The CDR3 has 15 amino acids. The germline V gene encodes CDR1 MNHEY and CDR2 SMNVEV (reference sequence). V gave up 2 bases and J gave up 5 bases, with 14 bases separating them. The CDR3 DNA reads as TGTGCCAGCAGTTTACGGTCTCCTTCGTTAGATACGCAGTATTTT. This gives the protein CASSLRSPSLDTQYF.

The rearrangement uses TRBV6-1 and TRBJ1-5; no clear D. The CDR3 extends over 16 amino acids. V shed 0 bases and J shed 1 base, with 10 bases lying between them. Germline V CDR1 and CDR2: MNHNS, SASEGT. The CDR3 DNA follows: TGTGCCAGCAGTGAAGCGATCCCCGGGAGCAATCAGCCCCAGCATTTT. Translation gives CASSEAIPGSNQPQHF.

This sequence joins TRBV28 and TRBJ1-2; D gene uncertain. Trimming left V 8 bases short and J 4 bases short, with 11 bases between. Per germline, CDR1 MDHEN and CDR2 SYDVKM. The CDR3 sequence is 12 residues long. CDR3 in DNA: TGTGCCAGCGGGCGGGAGACCTATGGCTACACCTTC. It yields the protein CASGRETYGYTF.

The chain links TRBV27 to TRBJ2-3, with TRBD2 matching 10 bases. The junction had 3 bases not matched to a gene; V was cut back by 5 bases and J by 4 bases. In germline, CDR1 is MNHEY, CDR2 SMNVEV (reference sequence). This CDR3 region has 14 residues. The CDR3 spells CASSPGLAADTQYF. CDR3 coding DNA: TGTGCCAGCAGTCCAGGACTAGCGGCAGATACGCAGTATTTT.

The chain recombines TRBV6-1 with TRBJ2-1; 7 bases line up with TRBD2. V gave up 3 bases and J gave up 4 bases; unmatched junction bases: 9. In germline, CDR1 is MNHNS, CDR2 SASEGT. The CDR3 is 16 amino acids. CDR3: CASSEVGAGEYNEQFF. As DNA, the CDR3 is TGTGCCAGCAGTGAGGTCGGGGCGGGAGAATACAATGAGCAGTTCTTC.

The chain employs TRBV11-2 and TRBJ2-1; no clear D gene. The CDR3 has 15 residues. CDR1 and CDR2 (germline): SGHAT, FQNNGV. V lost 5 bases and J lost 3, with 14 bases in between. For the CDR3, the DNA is TGTGCCAGCAGCGACTCTTGGCGGCACTACAATGAGCAGTTCTTC. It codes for CASSDSWRHYNEQFF.

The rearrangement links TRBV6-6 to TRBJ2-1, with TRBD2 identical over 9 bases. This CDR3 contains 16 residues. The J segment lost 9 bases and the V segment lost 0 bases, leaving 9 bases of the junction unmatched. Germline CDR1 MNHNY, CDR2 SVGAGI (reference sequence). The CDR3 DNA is TGTGCCAGCAGTTACTCAGGGCGGGAGGGGTTCGGTGAGCAGTTCTTC. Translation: CASSYSGREGFGEQFF.

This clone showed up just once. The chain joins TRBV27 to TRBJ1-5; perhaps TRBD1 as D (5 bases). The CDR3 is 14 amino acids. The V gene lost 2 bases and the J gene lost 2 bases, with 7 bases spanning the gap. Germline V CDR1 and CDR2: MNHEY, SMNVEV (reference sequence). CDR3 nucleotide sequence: TGTGCCAGCAGTTTAGCGGGACGCAATCAGCCCCAGCATTTT. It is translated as CASSLAGRNQPQHF.

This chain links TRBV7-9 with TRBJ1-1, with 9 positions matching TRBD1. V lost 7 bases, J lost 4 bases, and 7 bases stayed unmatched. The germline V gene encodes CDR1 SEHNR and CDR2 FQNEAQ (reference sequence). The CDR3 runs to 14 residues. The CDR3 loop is CASKWTGDPTEAFF. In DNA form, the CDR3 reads TGTGCCAGCAAATGGACAGGGGACCCCACTGAAGCTTTCTTT.